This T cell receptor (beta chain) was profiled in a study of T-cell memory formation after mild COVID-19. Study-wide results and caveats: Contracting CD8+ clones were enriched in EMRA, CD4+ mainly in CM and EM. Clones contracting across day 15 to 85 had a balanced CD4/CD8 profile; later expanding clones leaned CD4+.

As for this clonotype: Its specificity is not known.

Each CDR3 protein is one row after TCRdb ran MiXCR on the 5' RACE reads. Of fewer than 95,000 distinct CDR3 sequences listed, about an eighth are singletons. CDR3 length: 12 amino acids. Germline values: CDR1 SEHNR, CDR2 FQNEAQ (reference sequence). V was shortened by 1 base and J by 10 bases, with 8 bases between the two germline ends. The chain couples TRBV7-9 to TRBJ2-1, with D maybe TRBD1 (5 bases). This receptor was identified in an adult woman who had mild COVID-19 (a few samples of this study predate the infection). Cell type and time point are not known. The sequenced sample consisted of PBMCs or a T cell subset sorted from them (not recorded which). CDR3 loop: CASSLVSGEQFF. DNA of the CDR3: TGTGCCAGCAGCTTAGTCTCAGGGGAGCAGTTCTTC.